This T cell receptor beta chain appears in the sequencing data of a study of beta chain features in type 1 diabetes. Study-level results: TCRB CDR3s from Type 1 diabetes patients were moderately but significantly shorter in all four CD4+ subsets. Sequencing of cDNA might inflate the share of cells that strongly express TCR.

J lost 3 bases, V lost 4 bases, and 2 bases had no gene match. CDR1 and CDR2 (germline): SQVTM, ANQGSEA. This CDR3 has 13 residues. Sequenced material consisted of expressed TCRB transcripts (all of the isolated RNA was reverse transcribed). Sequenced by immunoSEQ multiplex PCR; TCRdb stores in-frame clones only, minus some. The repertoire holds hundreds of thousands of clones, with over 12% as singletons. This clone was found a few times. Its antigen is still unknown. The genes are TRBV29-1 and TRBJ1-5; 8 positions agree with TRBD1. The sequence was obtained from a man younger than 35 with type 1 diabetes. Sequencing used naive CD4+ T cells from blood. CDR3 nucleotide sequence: TGCAGCGTTGCGGGACAGGACAATCAGCCCCAGCATTTT. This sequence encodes CSVAGQDNQPQHF.